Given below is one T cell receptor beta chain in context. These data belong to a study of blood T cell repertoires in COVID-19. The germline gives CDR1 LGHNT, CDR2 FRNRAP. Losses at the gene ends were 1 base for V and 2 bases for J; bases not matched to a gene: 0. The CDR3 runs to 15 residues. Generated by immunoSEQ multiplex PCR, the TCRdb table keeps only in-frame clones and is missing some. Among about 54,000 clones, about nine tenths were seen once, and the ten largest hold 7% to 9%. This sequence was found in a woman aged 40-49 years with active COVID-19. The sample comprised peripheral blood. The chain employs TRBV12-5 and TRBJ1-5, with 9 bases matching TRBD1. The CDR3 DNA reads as TGTGCTAGTGGTTTGGGGACAGGGGGCAATCAGCCCCAGCATTTT. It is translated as CASGLGTGGNQPQHF.